This entry is about one T cell receptor (beta chain). The target antigen is unknown. The source of the sample is a study of shared clonotypes between healthy human individuals. Germline V lookup: CDR1 LNHDA, CDR2 SQIVND (reference sequence). V gave up 1 base and J gave up 3 bases, with 7 bases separating them. The CDR3 spans 15 residues. General observations from the study: The researchers took only blood, and tissue repertoires probably look different. Shared clonotypes: 4.5% to 5% naive CD4, around 3.7% naive CD8, less than 2.5% memory CD4, around 0.4% memory CD8.

The naive CD8 population came from CD45RO-negative cells selected for CCR7, without terminally differentiated effector memory CD45RA+ cells. TCRdb's table, derived via immunoSEQ multiplex PCR, lists solely in-frame clones and lacks some. Here the sample spans millions of clones, about 95% being singletons. This TCR derives from a man aged 18 to 35 in good health. The chain employs TRBV19 and TRBJ1-6; D is ambiguous. Material: naive CD8+ T cells sorted from blood. The CDR3 here is CASSIGVLYNSPLHF. The CDR3, as DNA: TGTGCCAGTAGTATAGGGGTTCTCTATAATTCACCCCTCCACTTT.